Included here is one T cell receptor beta chain sequence, with context. Assay: immunoSEQ multiplex PCR; the TCRdb copy retains only in-frame clones and omits some. The table has approximately 280,000 clones, around 90% seen once. The entry originates in a study of blood T cell repertoires in COVID-19. Looked up from germline, CDR1 is MDHEN and CDR2 is SYDVKM. V lost 3 bases, J lost 4 bases, and 10 bases lay in between. The CDR3 loop spans 14 amino acids. The material sequenced was peripheral blood. This TCR was recovered from a woman aged 25 to 39 with COVID-19, enrolled during active disease. J is TRBJ2-1 and V is TRBV28, with D possibly TRBD1 on 6 matching bases. The CDR3 DNA is TGTGCCAGCAGTTTTGTCAGGGGTTACAATGAGCAGTTCTTC. Its protein product is CASSFVRGYNEQFF. The full variable domain, its missing parts supplied by reference TRBV28 and TRBJ2-1, is DVKVTQSSRYLVKRTGEKVFLECVQDMDHENMFWYRQDPGLGLRLIYFSYDVKMKEKGDIPEGYSVSREKKERFSLILESASTNQTSMYLCASSFVRGYNEQFFGPGTRLTVL.